Many counts were recorded for the clone carrying this T cell receptor beta chain. TCRdb used MiXCR to call clones anew from the PCR reads. This table has approximately 12,000 clones, about 30% appearing once. V was clipped by 3 bases and J by 4 bases, with 13 bases between them. Germline V lookup: CDR1 SQVTM, CDR2 ANQGSEA. The CDR3 sequence is 14 residues long. Thyroid surgery took place with no prior treatment in any patient. The data are from a study of metastatic and nonmetastatic thyroid tumors. The chain joins TRBV29-1 to TRBJ2-1; D perhaps matches TRBD2 (5 bases). The clonotype was recovered from a female donor with papillary thyroid cancer or a benign thyroid nodule (not recorded which). Some clones in this sample may be carry-over from other donors' samples. The material sequenced was tumor tissue. This chain's CDR3 is CSVDPSPPYNEQFF. The CDR3 coding sequence is TGCAGCGTTGACCCTAGCCCCCCTTACAATGAGCAGTTCTTC.